A single sample gave rise to the 16 T cell receptor beta chains below, sequenced in a study of cytomegalovirus exposure and HLA in healthy donors. A multiplex PCR was run with 60 Vbeta primers and 13 Jbeta primers. TCRdb's table, derived via immunoSEQ multiplex PCR, lists solely in-frame clones and lacks some. The sample has 200,000 to 300,000 clones, about 83% seen once; the top ten hold 2% to 2.5%. The sample comprised PBMCs. All receptors come from a woman between 35 and 50 years old in good health and CMV-seropositive.

The V and J genes are TRBV30 and TRBJ1-2; D remains unclear. CDR3 length equals 13 residues. The germline gives CDR1 GTSNPN, CDR2 SVGIG (reference sequence). Trimming took 0 bases from V and 2 from J, leaving 7 bases between them. CDR3 in amino acids: CAWSVTRNYGYTF. The DNA for the CDR3 is TGTGCCTGGAGTGTTACGAGGAACTATGGCTACACCTTC. Complete variable domain (other parts from reference TRBV30 and TRBJ1-2): SQTIHQWPATLVQPVGSPLSLECTVEGTSNPNLYWYRQAAGRGLQLLFYSVGIGQISSEVPQNLSASRPQDRQFILSSKKLLLSDSGFYLCAWSVTRNYGYTFGSGTRLTVV.

The chain has TRBV19 and TRBJ2-1, with TRBD2 as a possible D gene (5 bases). Germline values: CDR1 LNHDA, CDR2 SQIVND (reference sequence). The V gene lost 3 bases and the J gene lost 5 bases, with 14 bases spanning the gap. CDR3 length: 15 residues. CDR3 sequence (DNA): TGTGCCAGTAGTATCTTACTAGGGTTGGACAATGAGCAGTTCTTC. Its protein is CASSILLGLDNEQFF.

Worth noting for this clone: A junction end diverges from the germline sequence, so it may reflect a read error. CDR3 nucleotide sequence: TGTGCCAGCAGTGAGACAGGGGTATACTCTGGGGCCAACGGCCTGACTTTC. Protein product: CASSETGVYSGANGLTF. This chain joins TRBV2 and TRBJ2-6; TRBD1 matches 8 bases. This CDR3 comprises 17 residues. Germline V gene sequence: CDR1 SNHLY, CDR2 FYNNEI.

In its sample, this clone was seen once. The J gene is TRBJ2-7, the V gene TRBV7-2; D is perhaps TRBD1 (6 bases). The V end was cut by 1 base, the J end by 4 bases, with 11 bases between. The germline gives CDR1 SGHTA, CDR2 FQGNSA. This CDR3 spans 14 amino acids. The CDR3: CASSLVQGTYEQYF. CDR3 bases: TGTGCCAGCAGCTTAGTACAGGGAACATACGAGCAGTACTTC.

The chain is built from TRBV6-6 and TRBJ1-1, with 9 bases aligning to TRBD1. CDR1 and CDR2 from the germline V gene are MNHNY and SVGAGI (reference sequence). The CDR3 runs 14 residues. The J segment lost 6 bases and the V segment lost 4 bases, leaving 6 bases of the junction unmatched. CDR3 sequence: CASSSQGAVAEAFF. The CDR3 DNA reads as TGTGCCAGCAGTTCACAGGGGGCGGTCGCTGAAGCTTTCTTT.

There are a few counts of this clone. J is TRBJ2-7 and V is TRBV5-1, with 10 bases that match TRBD1. The CDR3 is 14 residues long. Germline loops: CDR1 SGHRS, CDR2 YFSETQ. Trimming took 2 bases from V and 6 from J; bases not matched to a gene: 5. CDR3: CASSFTGQGSEQYF. CDR3 in DNA: TGCGCCAGCAGCTTTACGGGACAGGGGTCCGAGCAGTACTTC.

The chain links TRBV28 to TRBJ1-1; possible D gene TRBD1, 5 bases. The germline CDR1 and CDR2 sequences are MDHEN and SYDVKM. Trimming took off 5 bases at V and 5 bases at J, with 15 bases between the two ends. There are 14 residues in the CDR3. The CDR3 reads CASSRSGGETEAFF. For the CDR3, the DNA is TGTGCCAGCAGTCGCTCGGGGGGGGAGACTGAAGCTTTCTTT.

This clone has a handful of counts. For the CDR3, the DNA is TGTGCCAGCAGGGATTCGACCCGCGGCCTTGGCTACACCTTC. This translates into CASRDSTRGLGYTF. The chain links TRBV28 to TRBJ1-2, with D unresolved. With 6 bases removed from V and 7 bases from J, the gap between germline ends came to 18 bases. Germline assignment: CDR1 MDHEN and CDR2 SYDVKM. This CDR3 spans 14 amino acids.

The rearrangement links TRBV6-1 to TRBJ2-7; tentative D call: TRBD2 (5 bases). The CDR3 covers 13 residues. CDR1 and CDR2 (germline): MNHNS, SASEGT. V lost 4 bases and J 4 bases, leaving 11 bases between the germline ends. CDR3 region: CASSVEESYEQYF. Here the CDR3 DNA reads TGTGCCAGCAGTGTGGAGGAAAGTTACGAGCAGTACTTC.

In its sample, this clone was seen once. The gene calls are TRBV19 and TRBJ2-7, with TRBD1 identical over 9 bases. The CDR3 totals 15 residues. With 3 bases clipped from V and 6 bases from J, the junction kept 9 bases outside the gene matches. CDR1 is LNHDA, CDR2 SQIVND, per germline (reference sequence). In nucleotides, the CDR3 is TGTGCCAGTAGTATCACGTGGGGACAGGGAAGCGAGCAGTACTTC. Translating it yields CASSITWGQGSEQYF.

This sequence joins TRBV5-1 and TRBJ1-2; TRBD1 matches at 9 bases. The V segment lost 4 bases and the J segment 2 bases; nucleotides outside the gene matches: 3. Germline V gene sequence: CDR1 SGHRS, CDR2 YFSETQ. There are 14 residues in the CDR3. This chain's CDR3 is CASSAGTGNYGYTF. CDR3 nucleotide sequence: TGCGCCAGCAGCGCCGGGACAGGGAACTATGGCTACACCTTC.

V is TRBV4-3 and J is TRBJ2-1, with D perhaps TRBD2 (6 bases). The V gene lost 0 bases and the J gene lost 0 bases, with 12 bases spanning the gap. Germline V gives CDR1 LGHNA, CDR2 YSLEER. The length of the CDR3 is 17 residues. CDR3: CASSQDLGGSSYNEQFF. In DNA, the CDR3 is TGCGCCAGCAGCCAAGATCTAGGAGGGAGCTCCTACAATGAGCAGTTCTTC.

Notes on this clone: At one of its ends the junction is not consistent with the germline gene, which may arise from a read error. The chain couples TRBV7-9 to TRBJ1-1, with D possibly TRBD1 on 6 matching bases. The CDR3 covers 15 residues. The V gene's germline CDR1 is SEHNR and CDR2 FQNEAQ (reference sequence). CDR3: CSSSPRQGGNTEAFF. The CDR3 DNA sequence: TGTTCCAGCAGCCCCCGACAAGGGGGGAACACTGAAGCTTTCTTT.

A few counts support this clone. This chain connects TRBV13 to TRBJ2-1; no reliable D call. Trimming cost V 1 base and J 8 bases, with 6 bases left between them. The germline V gene has CDR1 PRHDT and CDR2 FYEKMQ (reference sequence). This CDR3 spans 12 amino acids. CDR3 amino acids: CASSLALHEQFF. The CDR3 DNA reads as TGTGCCAGCAGCTTAGCTCTCCATGAGCAGTTCTTC. Supplemented by reference TRBV13 and TRBJ2-1, the full variable domain reads AAGVIQSPRHLIKEKRETATLKCYPIPRHDTVYWYQQGPGQDPQFLISFYEKMQSDKGSIPDRFSAQQFSDYHSELNMSSLELGDSALYFCASSLALHEQFFGPGTRLTVL.

This clone appeared once. The chain joins TRBV5-4 to TRBJ2-7; D is ambiguous. This CDR3 has 13 residues. V dropped 3 bases and J dropped 6 bases, with 13 bases sitting between them. Germline V gene data show CDR1 as SGHNT and CDR2 as YYREEE (reference sequence). The CDR3 DNA is TGTGCCAGCAGCTGGAGTCTACCTGGCGAGCAGTACTTC. Translation gives CASSWSLPGEQYF.

The chain is built from TRBV4-2 and TRBJ2-7; weak D call: TRBD1 (6 bases). The CDR3 is 16 amino acids. Trimming took 2 bases from V and 0 from J, leaving 14 bases between them. Germline V lookup: CDR1 LGHNA, CDR2 YNFKEQ. CDR3 nucleotide sequence: TGTGCCAGCAGCCAACCCGGACAGAGGAGCTCCTACGAGCAGTACTTC. Its protein is CASSQPGQRSSYEQYF.